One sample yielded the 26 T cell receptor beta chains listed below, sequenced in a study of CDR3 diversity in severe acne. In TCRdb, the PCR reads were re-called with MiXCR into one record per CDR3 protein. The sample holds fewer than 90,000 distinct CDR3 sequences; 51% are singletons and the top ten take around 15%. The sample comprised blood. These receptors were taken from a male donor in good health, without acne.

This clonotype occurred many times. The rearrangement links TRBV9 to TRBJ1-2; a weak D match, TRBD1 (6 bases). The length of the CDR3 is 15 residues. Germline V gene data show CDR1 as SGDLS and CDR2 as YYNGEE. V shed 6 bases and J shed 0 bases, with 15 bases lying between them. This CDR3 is CASTPGHITNYGYTF. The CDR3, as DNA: TGTGCCAGCACCCCGGGACATATAACTAACTATGGCTACACCTTC. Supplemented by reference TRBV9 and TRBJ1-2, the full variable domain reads DSGVTQTPKHLITATGQRVTLRCSPRSGDLSVYWYQQSLDQGLQFLIQYYNGEERAKGNILERFSAQQFPDLHSELNLSSLELGDSALYFCASTPGHITNYGYTFGSGTRLTVV.

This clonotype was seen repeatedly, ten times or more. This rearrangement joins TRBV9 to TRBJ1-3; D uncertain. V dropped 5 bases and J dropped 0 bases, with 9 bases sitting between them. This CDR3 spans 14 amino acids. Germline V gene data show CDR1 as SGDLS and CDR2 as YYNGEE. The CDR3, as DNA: TGTGCCAGCAGGCCTACAGCCTCTGGAAACACCATATATTTT. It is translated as CASRPTASGNTIYF.

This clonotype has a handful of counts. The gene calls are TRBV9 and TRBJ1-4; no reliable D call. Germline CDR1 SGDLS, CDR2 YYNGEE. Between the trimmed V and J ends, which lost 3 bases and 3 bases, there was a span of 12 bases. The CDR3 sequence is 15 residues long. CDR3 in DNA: TGTGCCAGCAGCGCTCTCCATACCCCTAATGAAAAACTGTTTTTT. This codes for CASSALHTPNEKLFF.

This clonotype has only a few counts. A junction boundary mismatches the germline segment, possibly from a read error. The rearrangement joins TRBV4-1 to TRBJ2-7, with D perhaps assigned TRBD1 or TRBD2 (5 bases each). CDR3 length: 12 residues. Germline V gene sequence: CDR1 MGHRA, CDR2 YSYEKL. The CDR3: CASSPGTPEQYF. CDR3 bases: TGTGCCAGCAGCCCCGGGACCCCCGAGCAGTACTTC.

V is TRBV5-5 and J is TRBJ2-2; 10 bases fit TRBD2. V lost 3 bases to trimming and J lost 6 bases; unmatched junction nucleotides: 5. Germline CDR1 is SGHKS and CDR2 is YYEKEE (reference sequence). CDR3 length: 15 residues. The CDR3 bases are TGTGCCAGCAGCTCAGCGGGAGGGCGGCCCGGGGAGCTGTTTTTT. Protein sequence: CASSSAGGRPGELFF.

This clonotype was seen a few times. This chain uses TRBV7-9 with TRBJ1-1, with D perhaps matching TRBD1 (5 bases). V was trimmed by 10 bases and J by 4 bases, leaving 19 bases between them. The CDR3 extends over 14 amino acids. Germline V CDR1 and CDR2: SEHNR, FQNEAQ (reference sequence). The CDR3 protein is CATPNGRRGTEAFF. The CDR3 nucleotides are TGTGCCACTCCAAACGGGAGGAGGGGCACTGAAGCTTTCTTT.

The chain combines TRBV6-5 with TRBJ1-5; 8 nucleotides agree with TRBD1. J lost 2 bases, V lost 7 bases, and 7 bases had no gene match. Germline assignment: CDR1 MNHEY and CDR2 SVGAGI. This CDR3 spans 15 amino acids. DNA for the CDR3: TGTGCCAGCAAATCAGGGGGCGCAGGCAATCAGCCCCAGCATTTT. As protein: CASKSGGAGNQPQHF.

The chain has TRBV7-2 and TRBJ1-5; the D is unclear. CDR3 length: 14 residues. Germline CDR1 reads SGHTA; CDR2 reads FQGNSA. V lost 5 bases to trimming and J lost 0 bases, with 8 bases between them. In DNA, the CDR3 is TGTGCCAGCAGCCCTGACTTTAGCAATCAGCCCCAGCATTTT. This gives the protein CASSPDFSNQPQHF.

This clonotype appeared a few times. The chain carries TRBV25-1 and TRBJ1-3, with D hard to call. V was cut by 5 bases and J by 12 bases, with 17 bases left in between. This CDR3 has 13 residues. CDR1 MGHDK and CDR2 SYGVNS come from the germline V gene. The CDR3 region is CASSWRDRLHIYF. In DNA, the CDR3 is TGTGCCAGCAGTTGGAGGGATCGGCTCCACATATATTTT.

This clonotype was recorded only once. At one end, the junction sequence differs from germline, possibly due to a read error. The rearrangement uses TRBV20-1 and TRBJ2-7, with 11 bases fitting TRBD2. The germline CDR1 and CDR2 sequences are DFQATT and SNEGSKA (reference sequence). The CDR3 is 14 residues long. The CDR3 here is CSVGGLAVSYERYF. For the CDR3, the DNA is TGCAGTGTAGGGGGACTAGCGGTCAGCTACGAGCGGTACTTC.

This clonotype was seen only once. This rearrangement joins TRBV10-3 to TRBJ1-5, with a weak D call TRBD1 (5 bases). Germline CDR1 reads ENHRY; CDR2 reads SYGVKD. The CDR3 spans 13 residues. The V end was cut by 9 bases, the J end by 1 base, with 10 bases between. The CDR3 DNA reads TGTGCCATAGGGACTATGAGCAATCAGCCCCAGCATTTT. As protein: CAIGTMSNQPQHF.

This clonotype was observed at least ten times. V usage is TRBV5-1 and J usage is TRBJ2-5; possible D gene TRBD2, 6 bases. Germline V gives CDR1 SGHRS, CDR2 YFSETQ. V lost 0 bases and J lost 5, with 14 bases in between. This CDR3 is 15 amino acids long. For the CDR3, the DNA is TGCGCCAGCAGCTTGGCCGCCGGGGGAGGTGAGACCCAGTACTTC. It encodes CASSLAAGGGETQYF.

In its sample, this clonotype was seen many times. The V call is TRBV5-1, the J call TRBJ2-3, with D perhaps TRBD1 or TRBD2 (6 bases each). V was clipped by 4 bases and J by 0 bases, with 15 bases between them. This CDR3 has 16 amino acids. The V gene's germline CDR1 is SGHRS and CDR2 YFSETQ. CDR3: CASSRWGARSTDTQYF. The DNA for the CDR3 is TGCGCCAGCAGCCGATGGGGGGCGCGGAGCACAGATACGCAGTATTTT.

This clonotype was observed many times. The CDR3 sequence: CASSLSQQETQYF. CDR3 DNA: TGCGCCAGCAGCCTTTCACAGCAAGAGACCCAGTACTTC. This rearrangement joins TRBV4-1 to TRBJ2-5; D not certain. V shed 4 bases and J shed 2 bases, with 8 bases lying between them. The CDR3 loop spans 13 amino acids. Germline V gene data show CDR1 as MGHRA and CDR2 as YSYEKL.

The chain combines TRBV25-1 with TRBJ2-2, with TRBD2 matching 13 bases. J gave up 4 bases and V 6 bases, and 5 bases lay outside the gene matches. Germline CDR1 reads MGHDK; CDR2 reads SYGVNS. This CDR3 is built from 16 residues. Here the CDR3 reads CASRATSGRFTGELFF. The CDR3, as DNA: TGTGCCAGCAGGGCGACTAGCGGGAGGTTCACCGGGGAGCTGTTTTTT.

This CDR3 reads CSARPTELLAETYEQYF. The CDR3 region has the DNA TGCAGTGCTAGACCAACCGAGTTACTAGCGGAGACCTACGAGCAGTACTTC. The chain links TRBV20-1 to TRBJ2-7; 8 positions agree with TRBD2. This CDR3 comprises 17 residues. Germline values: CDR1 DFQATT, CDR2 SNEGSKA (reference sequence). Trimming took 2 bases from V and 2 from J; bases not matched to a gene: 14.

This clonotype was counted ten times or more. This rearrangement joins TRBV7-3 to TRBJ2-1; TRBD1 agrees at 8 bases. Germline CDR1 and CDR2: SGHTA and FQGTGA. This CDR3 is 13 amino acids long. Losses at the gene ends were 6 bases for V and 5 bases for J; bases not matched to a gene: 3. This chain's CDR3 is CASSRTGNNEQFF. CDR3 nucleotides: TGTGCCAGCAGTCGGACAGGGAACAATGAGCAGTTCTTC.

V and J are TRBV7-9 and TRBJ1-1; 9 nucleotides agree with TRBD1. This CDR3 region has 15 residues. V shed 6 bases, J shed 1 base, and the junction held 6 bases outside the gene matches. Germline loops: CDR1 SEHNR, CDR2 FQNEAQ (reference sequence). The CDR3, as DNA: TGTGCCAGCAGAGATGGACAGGGGCCGAACACTGAAGCTTTCTTT. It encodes CASRDGQGPNTEAFF.

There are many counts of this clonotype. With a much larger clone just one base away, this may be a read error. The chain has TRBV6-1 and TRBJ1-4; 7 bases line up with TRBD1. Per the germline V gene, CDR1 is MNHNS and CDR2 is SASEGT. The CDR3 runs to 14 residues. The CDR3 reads CASSVSGGNGKLFF. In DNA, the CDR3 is TGTGCCAGCAGTGTGTCAGGGGGTAATGGAAAACTGTTTTTT.

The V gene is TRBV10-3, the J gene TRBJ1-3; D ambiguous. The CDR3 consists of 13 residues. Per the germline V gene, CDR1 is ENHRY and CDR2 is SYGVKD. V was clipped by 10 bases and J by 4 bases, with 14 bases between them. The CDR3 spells CATSADEGNTIYF. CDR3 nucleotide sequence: TGTGCCACAAGTGCCGATGAGGGAAACACCATATATTTT.

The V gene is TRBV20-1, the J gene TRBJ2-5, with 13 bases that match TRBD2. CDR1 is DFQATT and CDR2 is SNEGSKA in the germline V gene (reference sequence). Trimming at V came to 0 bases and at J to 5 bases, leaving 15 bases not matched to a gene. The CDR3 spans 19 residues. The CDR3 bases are TGCAGTGCTAGAGAATTTGCCCGAACTAGCGGGGGGGCTTTTGAGACCCAGTACTTC. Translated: CSAREFARTSGGAFETQYF.

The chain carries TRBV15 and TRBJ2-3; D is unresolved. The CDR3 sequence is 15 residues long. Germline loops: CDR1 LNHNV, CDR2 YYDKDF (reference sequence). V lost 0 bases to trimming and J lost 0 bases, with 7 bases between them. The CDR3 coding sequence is TGTGCCACCAGCAGAGATATGTATAGCACAGATACGCAGTATTTT. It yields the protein CATSRDMYSTDTQYF.

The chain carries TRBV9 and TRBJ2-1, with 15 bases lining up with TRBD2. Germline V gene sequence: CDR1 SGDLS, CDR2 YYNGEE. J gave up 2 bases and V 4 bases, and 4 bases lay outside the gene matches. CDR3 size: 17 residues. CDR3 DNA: TGTGCCAGCAGCCCCAGGACTAGCGGGGGGGCCTACAATGAGCAGTTCTTC. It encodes CASSPRTSGGAYNEQFF.

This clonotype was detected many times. The CDR3 DNA sequence: TGTGCCAGCACCGAGAGGGGAATGAGTAGCTACACCTTC. Encoded protein: CASTERGMSSYTF. The V and J genes are TRBV6-1 and TRBJ1-2, with a possible D match to TRBD1 (5 bases). Germline assignment: CDR1 MNHNS and CDR2 SASEGT. This CDR3 contains 13 residues. V was trimmed by 7 bases and J by 9 bases, leaving 18 bases between them.

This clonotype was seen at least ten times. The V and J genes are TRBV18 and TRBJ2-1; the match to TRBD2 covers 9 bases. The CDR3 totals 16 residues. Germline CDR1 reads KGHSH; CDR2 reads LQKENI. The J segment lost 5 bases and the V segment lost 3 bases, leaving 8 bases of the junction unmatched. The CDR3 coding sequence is TGTGCCAGCTCACCCCCCGCGGGAGGGGCCCACAATGAGCAGTTCTTC. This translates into CASSPPAGGAHNEQFF.

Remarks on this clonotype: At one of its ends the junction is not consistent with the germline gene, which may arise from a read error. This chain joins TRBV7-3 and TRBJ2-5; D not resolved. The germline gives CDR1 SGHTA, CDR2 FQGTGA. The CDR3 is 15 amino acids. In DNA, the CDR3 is TGTGCCAGCACCTTCCCAGCTCGGGCCCAAGAGACCCAGTGCTTC. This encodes CASTFPARAQETQCF.